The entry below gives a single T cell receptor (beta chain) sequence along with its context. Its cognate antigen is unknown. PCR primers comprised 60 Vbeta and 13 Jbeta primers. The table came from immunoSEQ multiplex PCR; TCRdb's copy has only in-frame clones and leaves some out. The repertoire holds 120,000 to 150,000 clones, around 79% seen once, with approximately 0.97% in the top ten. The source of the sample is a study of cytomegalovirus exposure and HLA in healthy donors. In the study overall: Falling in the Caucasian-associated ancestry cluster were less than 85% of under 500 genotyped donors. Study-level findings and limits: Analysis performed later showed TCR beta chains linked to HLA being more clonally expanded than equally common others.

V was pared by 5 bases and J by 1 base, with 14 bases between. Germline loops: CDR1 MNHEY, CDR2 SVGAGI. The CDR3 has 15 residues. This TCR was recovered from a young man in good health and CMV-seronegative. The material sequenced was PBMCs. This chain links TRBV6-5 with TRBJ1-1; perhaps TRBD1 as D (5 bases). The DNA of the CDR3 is TGTGCCAGCAGTAGCCCAGGCAGGGCGAACACTGAAGCTTTCTTT. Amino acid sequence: CASSSPGRANTEAFF.